A selection of T cell receptor beta chains follows, all from one sample in a study of post-analysis software for immune sequencing data. TCRdb re-called the PCR reads through MiXCR, storing one row per CDR3 protein. The sample lists roughly 540,000 distinct CDR3 sequences; approximately 34% were seen once. Material: blood. These receptors were obtained from a girl aged 2-17 years with multiple sclerosis. Both conserved end residues are part of each CDR3. The order of the fields is D gene, J gene, V gene, CDR3 protein. A D gene is named only where the DNA matches it firmly.

D: NA
J: NA
V: TRBV5-1
CDR3: CASSSEVAPGQTQYF

D: NA
J: TRBJ2-3
V: TRBV7-8
CDR3: CASSPDPRTILGTDTQYF

D: TRBD1
J: TRBJ1-4
V: TRBV4-1
CDR3: CASSASGTGLKLFF

D: NA
J: TRBJ2-5
V: TRBV5-6
CDR3: CASSSDFSKVVGEQYF

D: TRBD2
J: TRBJ2-2
V: TRBV3-1
CDR3: CASSQVGLAGFTGELFF

D: TRBD1
J: NA
V: TRBV4-1
CDR3: CASSPIFDRVREQYF

D: NA
J: TRBJ2-3
V: TRBV20-1
CDR3: CSARSGYETDAQYF

D: NA
J: TRBJ1-5
V: TRBV20-1
CDR3: CSAGVRYSNQPQHF

D: NA
J: TRBJ1-1
V: TRBV5-6
CDR3: CASSLAEWGSTEAFF

D: TRBD2
J: TRBJ2-3
V: TRBV7-2
CDR3: CASSFIAGGSTDTQYF

D: NA
J: TRBJ2-5
V: TRBV27
CDR3: CASSFSWGGGETQYF

D: NA
J: TRBJ1-6
V: TRBV4-1
CDR3: CASSQVFDPKPLHF

D: TRBD2
J: TRBJ2-1
V: TRBV20-1
CDR3: CSATAHAGDRIEQFF

D: NA
J: TRBJ1-6
V: TRBV9
CDR3: CASSVEGETVNSPLHF

D: NA
J: TRBJ1-2
V: TRBV24-1
CDR3: CATSDTDRAGYTF

D: TRBD1
J: TRBJ1-1
V: TRBV6-5
CDR3: CASSYGPGTANTEALF

D: TRBD2
J: TRBJ2-5
V: TRBV20-1
CDR3: CSASAASGFQETQYF

D: NA
J: TRBJ1-2
V: TRBV3-1
CDR3: CASSHPAVNYGYTF

D: TRBD1
J: TRBJ1-4
V: TRBV7-2
CDR3: CASRLTGGGEKLFF

D: TRBD2
J: TRBJ2-1
V: TRBV4-1
CDR3: CASSQTSGGISGEQFF

D: NA
J: TRBJ1-4
V: TRBV29-1
CDR3: CSGGSLGGKLFF

D: NA
J: TRBJ1-6
V: TRBV4-2
CDR3: CASSQEGALESPLHF

D: TRBD2
J: TRBJ2-1
V: TRBV6-2/TRBV6-3
CDR3: CASSYVLAGANEQFF

D: TRBD2
J: TRBJ2-1
V: TRBV7-2
CDR3: CASSAFDSGVNEQFF

D: TRBD2
J: TRBJ2-1
V: TRBV9
CDR3: CASSVDPAGGLYNEQFF

D: NA
J: TRBJ2-3
V: TRBV20-1
CDR3: CSASRALLPEGYAGFGAQYF

D: NA
J: TRBJ1-1
V: TRBV7-8
CDR3: CASRAGTLNTEAFF

D: NA
J: TRBJ2-4
V: TRBV28
CDR3: CASSFGTSAFQYF

D: NA
J: TRBJ1-2
V: TRBV6-5
CDR3: CASSYSWTRPLTF

D: NA
J: TRBJ2-3
V: TRBV6-2/TRBV6-3
CDR3: CASSYSTPITQYF

D: NA
J: TRBJ1-2
V: TRBV7-9
CDR3: CASSLGPDSASGYTF

D: NA
J: TRBJ2-5
V: TRBV24-1
CDR3: CATSGDSQETQYF

D: TRBD2
J: TRBJ2-5
V: TRBV20-1
CDR3: CSAKLAGTSQETQYF

D: TRBD2
J: NA
V: TRBV28
CDR3: CASLNSGESSYNEQYF

D: TRBD2
J: TRBJ2-3
V: TRBV7-9
CDR3: CASSKGLAERTDTQYF

D: TRBD2
J: TRBJ2-6
V: TRBV20-1
CDR3: CSARRTSGGWDSGANVLTF

D: TRBD2
J: TRBJ2-1
V: TRBV5-1
CDR3: CASSFLGLAGGIYNEQFF

D: NA
J: TRBJ1-2
V: TRBV20-1
CDR3: CSARVAGGYTF

D: NA
J: TRBJ2-5
V: TRBV3-1
CDR3: CASSHPPRGKETQYF

D: NA
J: TRBJ1-2
V: TRBV10-3
CDR3: CAISEYFDYGYTF

D: NA
J: TRBJ1-1
V: TRBV29-1
CDR3: CSAASMGWTEAFF

D: TRBD1
J: TRBJ1-4
V: TRBV20-1
CDR3: CSATQGADEKLFF

D: NA
J: TRBJ2-7
V: TRBV25-1
CDR3: CASSDPTKINYEQYF

D: TRBD2
J: TRBJ2-2
V: TRBV7-7
CDR3: CASSPSASGGNTGELFF

D: TRBD2
J: TRBJ2-5
V: TRBV13
CDR3: CACSLWTSGGPRDFQETQYF

D: TRBD1
J: TRBJ2-3
V: TRBV10-3
CDR3: CAIRLDRATDTQYF

D: NA
J: TRBJ1-5
V: TRBV7-9
CDR3: CASSPFEERHNQPQHF

D: NA
J: TRBJ1-2
V: TRBV3-1
CDR3: CASSRTDYYGYTF

D: NA
J: TRBJ1-2
V: TRBV19
CDR3: CAIRGQNYGYTF

D: TRBD1
J: TRBJ1-2
V: TRBV4-1
CDR3: CASSQVRDSYGYTF

D: TRBD1
J: TRBJ1-4
V: TRBV2
CDR3: CASSDPRQGDNEKLFF

D: TRBD1
J: TRBJ1-6
V: TRBV20-1
CDR3: CSVPQGAGQNSPLHF

D: NA
J: TRBJ2-7
V: TRBV5-4
CDR3: CASSFSPGPTIEQYF

D: NA
J: TRBJ2-1
V: TRBV18
CDR3: CASSSDSKGPYNEQFF

D: TRBD1
J: TRBJ1-1
V: TRBV5-5
CDR3: CASSLGQGAQGTEAFF

D: TRBD1
J: TRBJ2-1
V: TRBV10-3
CDR3: CAINPGQDYNEQFF

D: NA
J: TRBJ2-5
V: TRBV7-3
CDR3: CASSSDPQETQYF

D: NA
J: TRBJ1-2
V: TRBV7-9
CDR3: CASSRAEGSAGYTF

D: NA
J: TRBJ2-7
V: TRBV27
CDR3: CASSLSMGGEQYF

D: TRBD1
J: TRBJ2-7
V: TRBV10-3
CDR3: CAISGQGTPGGGRYEQYF